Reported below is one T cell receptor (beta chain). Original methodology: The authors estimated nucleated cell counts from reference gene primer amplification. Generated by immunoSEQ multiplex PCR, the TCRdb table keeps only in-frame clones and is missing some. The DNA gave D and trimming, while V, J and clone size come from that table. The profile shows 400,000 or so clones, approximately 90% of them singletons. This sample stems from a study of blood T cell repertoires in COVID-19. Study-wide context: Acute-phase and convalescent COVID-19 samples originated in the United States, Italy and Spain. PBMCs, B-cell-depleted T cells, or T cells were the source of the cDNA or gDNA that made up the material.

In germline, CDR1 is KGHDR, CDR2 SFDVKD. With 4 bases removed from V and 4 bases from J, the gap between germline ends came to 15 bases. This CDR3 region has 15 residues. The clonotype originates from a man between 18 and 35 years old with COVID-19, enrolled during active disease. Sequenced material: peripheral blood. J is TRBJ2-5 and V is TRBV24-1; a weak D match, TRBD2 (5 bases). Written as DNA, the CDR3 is TGTGCCACCAGTGACCCCGGGAAGCGGCGAGAGACCCAGTACTTC. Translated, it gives CATSDPGKRRETQYF.